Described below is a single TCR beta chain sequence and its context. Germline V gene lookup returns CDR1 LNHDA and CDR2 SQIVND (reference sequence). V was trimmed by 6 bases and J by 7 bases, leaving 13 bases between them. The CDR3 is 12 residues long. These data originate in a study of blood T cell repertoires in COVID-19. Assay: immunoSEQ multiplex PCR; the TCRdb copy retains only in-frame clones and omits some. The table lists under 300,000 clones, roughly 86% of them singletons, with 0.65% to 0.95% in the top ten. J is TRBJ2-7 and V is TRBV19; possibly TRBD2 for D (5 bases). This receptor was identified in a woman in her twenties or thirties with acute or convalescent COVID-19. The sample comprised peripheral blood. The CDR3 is CASRSGFEEQYF. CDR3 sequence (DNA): TGTGCCAGTAGGTCGGGGTTTGAAGAGCAGTACTTC.